This TCR beta chain originates from a study of OX40 agonist ivuxolimab in advanced cancers. As for the study in general: Patients received ivuxolimab, an agonistic anti-OX40 (CD134) antibody. The study's findings and limits: Fewer expanded clones were found on average in CD4+ than in CD8+ T cells.

Method: immunoSEQ multiplex PCR; TCRdb's copy keeps in-frame clones and lacks some. This sample carries more than 90,000 clones, about 80% of them seen once, and the ten largest clones take roughly 5.5%. The CDR3 length is 15 residues. V lost 0 bases and J lost 0, with 7 bases in between. Germline V gene lookup returns CDR1 SGHDT and CDR2 YYEEEE. Notes on this clone: Its antigen remains unidentified.

The TCR was taken from an adult with an advanced solid tumor such as melanoma, head and neck, liver or kidney cancer. J is TRBJ2-1 and V is TRBV5-6; no firm D call. The sequencing used CD4+ or CD8+ T cells sorted from blood, collected in a trial of the OX40 agonist ivuxolimab. CDR3 in amino acids: CASSLDGSSYNEQFF. The DNA for the CDR3 is TGTGCCAGCAGCTTGGATGGAAGCTCCTACAATGAGCAGTTCTTC.